These T cell receptor beta chains were read from a single sample in a study of vaccination effects on CD4 cells after COVID-19. The data were produced by immunoSEQ multiplex PCR, yet TCRdb's version contains in-frame clones alone and is incomplete. This table has about 27,000 clones, approximately 70% appearing once. These receptors lack a known antigen. This specimen was CD4+ T cells from PBMCs cultured with HCoV-NL63 spike peptides, taken before COVID-19 vaccination. These receptors were obtained from a human donor who received a COVID-19 vaccine. CDR3s include the opening cysteine and the closing phenylalanine or tryptophan. The order of the fields is V gene, clone size, D gene, J gene, CDR3 DNA, CDR3 protein. A D gene is named only where the DNA matches it firmly. Only part of the rows carry a size: once, few, many, or a class if the clone is expanded.

TRBV19,-,-,TRBJ2-4,TGTGCCAGTAAGGTCTCCGGAGCGGGAGCCAAAAACATTCAGTACTTC,CASKVSGAGAKNIQYF
TRBV5-1,few,-,TRBJ1-2,TGCGCCAGCAGCTTAGGGGGCTATGGCTACACCTTC,CASSLGGYGYTF
TRBV2,-,-,TRBJ1-2,TGTGCCAGCAGTGAAGTGGGGTCAGGAGGCTACACCTTC,CASSEVGSGGYTF
TRBV9,-,TRBD2,TRBJ2-5,TGTGCCAGCAGCGAAGGGACTAGCGGGGGGTTACAAGAGACCCAGTACTTC,CASSEGTSGGLQETQYF
TRBV5-6,-,TRBD1,TRBJ1-1,TGTGCCAGCAGCTCAGGGACAGAGGGGTGGACTGAAGCTTTCTTT,CASSSGTEGWTEAFF
TRBV24-1,-,TRBD1,TRBJ2-7,TGTGCCACCGCAGGGGGCAGGAACTACGAGCAGTACTTC,CATAGGRNYEQYF
TRBV5-4,-,-,TRBJ2-7,TGTGCCAGCAGCTTGGTCGCCTCCTACGAGCAGTACTTC,CASSLVASYEQYF
TRBV2,-,-,TRBJ2-3,TGTGCCAGCAGTGCAGTGACAGCCACAGATACGCAGTATTTT,CASSAVTATDTQYF
TRBV5-1,-,TRBD2,TRBJ2-3,TGCGCCAGCAGCCCGGGACTAGCGGGAGATACGCAGTATTTT,CASSPGLAGDTQYF
TRBV10-3,-,TRBD1,TRBJ1-2,TGTGCCGCTTCTTCCGGGACAGGAACATATGGCTACACCTTC,CAASSGTGTYGYTF
TRBV7-9,-,-,TRBJ1-1,TGTGCCAGCAGCGTCGGCCCGGACACTGAAGCTTTCTTT,CASSVGPDTEAFF
TRBV15,few,TRBD1,TRBJ1-2,TGTGCCACCAGCAGAGATGAGGAGACAGGGAATGGCTACACCTTC,CATSRDEETGNGYTF
TRBV30,-,TRBD1,TRBJ1-2,TGTGCCTGGAGGGGGACAGTCTATGGCTACACCTTC,CAWRGTVYGYTF
TRBV29-1,-,-,TRBJ2-5,TGCAGCGTTACGGGCGCGAAAGAGACCCAGTACTTC,CSVTGAKETQYF
TRBV7-9,-,-,TRBJ2-6,TGTGCCAGCAGCCCCCGTCGGGTGTCTGGGGCCAACGTCCTGACTTTC,CASSPRRVSGANVLTF
TRBV4-2,-,TRBD1,TRBJ1-4,TGTGCCAGCAGTCTTACTCCCGGACAGGGTGAAAAACTGTTTTTT,CASSLTPGQGEKLFF
TRBV6-5,-,-,TRBJ2-7,TGTGCCAGCAGTCCCGCGGGGATCTACGAGCAGTACTTC,CASSPAGIYEQYF
TRBV29-1,-,-,TRBJ2-7,TGCAGCGTTGGCCAGCGCGACTACGAGCAGTACTTC,CSVGQRDYEQYF
TRBV11-1,-,-,TRBJ2-7,TGTGCCAGCAGCTTAGCGACTAGTACCTACGAGCAGTACTTC,CASSLATSTYEQYF
TRBV18,-,-,TRBJ1-1,TGTGCCAGCTCATCCCGGGCCCCCGACCTGAACACTGAAGCTTTCTTT,CASSSRAPDLNTEAFF
TRBV5-4,-,TRBD2,TRBJ2-5,TGTGCCAGCAGCTTAATTGGAGCGGGAGGAGAGACCCAGTACTTC,CASSLIGAGGETQYF
TRBV7-2,-,-,TRBJ2-5,TGTGCCAGCAGCTTAGAAGTGGCAGGGGAGACCCAGTACTTC,CASSLEVAGETQYF
TRBV6-5,-,TRBD1,TRBJ2-7,TGTGCCAGCAGAGAGGTGACAGGGGGGAAAGAGCAGTACTTC,CASREVTGGKEQYF
TRBV9,-,-,TRBJ2-5,TGTGCCGGCTCTAAGGGCCTACAAGAGACCCAGTACTTC,CAGSKGLQETQYF
TRBV4-1,-,TRBD2,TRBJ2-1,TGCGCCAGCAGACAACAAGGACTAGACCCCTACAATGAGCAGTTCTTC,CASRQQGLDPYNEQFF
TRBV7-9,-,TRBD1,TRBJ1-1,TGTGCCAGCAGCCCCGTGGACAGGGGGAAGACGAACACTGAAGCTTTCTTT,CASSPVDRGKTNTEAFF
TRBV2,-,TRBD2,TRBJ2-1,TGTGCCAGCAGTGTACCTGTTAGCGGGATGGGAGGGGACAATGAGCAGTTCTTC,CASSVPVSGMGGDNEQFF
TRBV2,-,-,TRBJ2-3,TGTGCCAGCAGTACCCGGTACGGGGGAGATACGCAGTATTTT,CASSTRYGGDTQYF
TRBV6-5,-,-,TRBJ1-3,TGTGCCAGCAGTTACTTAAAAAGGGGAGGTGGAAACACCATATATTTT,CASSYLKRGGGNTIYF
TRBV28,-,TRBD2,TRBJ2-1,TGTGCCAGCAGACCACCGTCCAGGACTAGCGCGAGACGCAGGGAGCAGTTCTTC,CASRPPSRTSARRREQFF
TRBV6-1,-,-,TRBJ2-3,TGTGCCAGCAGCGAAAGGGCGTTTGCTAGCACAGATACGCAGTATTTT,CASSERAFASTDTQYF
TRBV24-1,-,-,TRBJ1-2,TGTGCCACCAGTGACGCGATAGGGAACTATGGCTACACCTTC,CATSDAIGNYGYTF
TRBV30,-,-,TRBJ1-2,TGTGCCTGGAGTGTTGAAGCTAACTATGGCTACACCTTC,CAWSVEANYGYTF
TRBV5-1,-,-,TRBJ1-2,TGCGCCAGCAGCCTTCTTTCCACCCAGGGTTTGGGAGGCTACACCTTC,CASSLLSTQGLGGYTF
TRBV29-1,-,TRBD2,TRBJ2-7,TGCAGCGTTGGGTCGCCGGGACTAGCGGGGGGGAGGCAGCAGTACTTC,CSVGSPGLAGGRQQYF
TRBV29-1,-,-,TRBJ2-1,TGCAGCGTTGGTCCTATCGGGGTCGGTGAGCAGTTCTTC,CSVGPIGVGEQFF
TRBV10-3,-,TRBD2,TRBJ2-5,TGTGCCATCAGTGGGAGCTTAGCGGGGCCGGCAGAGACCCAGTACTTC,CAISGSLAGPAETQYF
TRBV5-4,-,-,TRBJ2-7,TGTGCCAGCAGCTTGTTGGGCCGCCGAAACTACGAGCAGTACTTC,CASSLLGRRNYEQYF